Listed below are T cell receptor beta chains from one sample, sequenced in a study of T cells in localized non-small cell lung cancer. This table comes from immunoSEQ multiplex PCR, and its TCRdb copy is limited to in-frame clones, with some not included. The sample holds fewer than 25,000 clones, 90% to 95% seen once. The specimen was peripheral blood, collected before any cancer treatment. The source of these receptors is a male donor aged 60 or over with stage I squamous cell lung carcinoma. Each CDR3 is given with its conserved first and last residue. A D gene is named only where the DNA matches it firmly. Some rows mark clone size as missing; the rest say once, few, many or name a class of expanded clone.

TRBV11-2,TRBJ1-2,.,.,TGTGCCAGCAGCCCAGGGGAAGGTGGCTACACCTTC,CASSPGEGGYTF
TRBV2,TRBJ2-3,.,TRBD2,TGTGCCAGCAGTACCGGGACTAGCGGGAGCGATACGCAGTATTTT,CASSTGTSGSDTQYF
TRBV5-5,TRBJ2-7,.,TRBD1,TGTGCCAGCAGCTTGGTTGCAGGGGGCGCCGCCTACGAGCAGTACTTC,CASSLVAGGAAYEQYF
TRBV10-1,TRBJ1-4,.,.,TGCGCCAGCAGCGACCACCAGGGATTTCTGTTTTTT,CASSDHQGFLFF
TRBV6-1,TRBJ2-3,.,.,TGTGCCAGCAGTGAAAAGGTTTTTGGCACAGATACGCAGTATTTT,CASSEKVFGTDTQYF
TRBV7-8,TRBJ1-2,.,.,TGTGCCAGCAGCACCCGGGGAGCCGGCTACACCTTC,CASSTRGAGYTF
TRBV11-2,TRBJ2-3,.,.,TGTGCCAGCAGCATTACCCCCCTGGGAGGTACGCAGTATTTT,CASSITPLGGTQYF
TRBV27,TRBJ2-1,.,.,TGTGCCAGCGGTGCAAATGAGCAGTTCTTC,CASGANEQFF
TRBV10-3,TRBJ2-3,.,TRBD2,TGTGCCACCGGACTAGCGGGAGGGCCTCTGCAGTATTTT,CATGLAGGPLQYF
TRBV18,TRBJ2-7,.,.,TGTGCCAGCTCACCACTCGGGGACTTCTCCGAGCAGTACTTC,CASSPLGDFSEQYF
TRBV10-1,TRBJ2-7,.,TRBD1,TGCGCCAGCCCGGACAGGGTTGCTTTTTACGAGCAGTACTTC,CASPDRVAFYEQYF
TRBV19,TRBJ2-3,.,TRBD2,TGTGCCAGTAGTAGCTCGGGCGGGAGGGCCGGGGAAGATACGCAGTATTTT,CASSSSGGRAGEDTQYF
TRBV7-2,TRBJ1-5,.,.,TGTGCCAGCAGCGAGTACAATCAGCCCCAGCATTTT,CASSEYNQPQHF
TRBV18,TRBJ2-2,.,.,TGTGCCAGCTCACCCAGTCGACAACCGGCGGCCGGGGAGCTGTTTTTT,CASSPSRQPAAGELFF
TRBV4-3,TRBJ2-1,.,.,TGCGCCAGCAGCCAAGATATCCAGAACAATGAGCAGTTCTTC,CASSQDIQNNEQFF
TRBV15,TRBJ2-3,medium-sized,TRBD1,TGTGCCACCAGCAGAGATGCAGGGGGCTTCGACGCAGATACGCAGTATTTT,CATSRDAGGFDADTQYF
TRBV19,TRBJ1-2,once,.,TGTGCCACCCGGAGAAAAGGGAACTATGGCTACACCTTC,CATRRKGNYGYTF
TRBV28,TRBJ1-2,.,.,TGTGCCAGCAGTTTGTATGGGGGTCCGAACTATGGCTACACCTTC,CASSLYGGPNYGYTF
TRBV7-6,TRBJ2-1,.,TRBD1,TGTGCCAGCAGCTTAGATCCCCTTGGACCCGGGACAGGGTTGGGTGAGCAGTTCTTC,CASSLDPLGPGTGLGEQFF
TRBV7-8,TRBJ2-5,.,TRBD2,TGTGCCAGCAGCACCACGAGCGGGGGGGAGACCCAGTACTTC,CASSTTSGGETQYF
TRBV19,TRBJ2-1,.,TRBD1,TGTGCCAGTAGTATAGCGGGGGACAGGGGTTACAATGAGCAGTTCTTC,CASSIAGDRGYNEQFF
TRBV12-5,TRBJ2-3,.,.,TGTGCTAGTGGTTTGTTTACGGGAACAGATACGCAGTATTTT,CASGLFTGTDTQYF
TRBV28,TRBJ2-1,.,TRBD1,TGTGCCAGCAGTCCACAGGGGGCCCCCTACAATGAGCAGTTCTTC,CASSPQGAPYNEQFF
TRBV7-9,TRBJ2-3,.,.,TGTGCCAGCAGCTTAAGCCGGTCACAGGCCACAGATACGCAGTATTTT,CASSLSRSQATDTQYF
TRBV7-2,TRBJ1-2,.,.,TGTGCCAGCAGCTTACCCCGGGCCCCATATGGCTACACCTTC,CASSLPRAPYGYTF
TRBV6-4,TRBJ2-3,.,.,TGTGCCAGCACTCCAGCGGCTTGCACAGATACGCAGTATTTT,CASTPAACTDTQYF
TRBV4-2,TRBJ2-1,once,.,TGTGCCAGCAGCCAAGACAAATCGAGGTACAATGAGCAGTTCTTC,CASSQDKSRYNEQFF
TRBV7-9,TRBJ2-1,.,.,TGTGCCAGCAGCCGAACCTACAATGAGCAGTTCTTC,CASSRTYNEQFF
TRBV27,TRBJ1-5,.,.,TGTGCCAGCAGGGCGTCTACAGGGCCAGGTCAGCCCCAGCATTTT,CASRASTGPGQPQHF
TRBV28,TRBJ1-2,.,.,TGTGCCAGCAGTTTTTCCGGGGGCGCTGGAGGCTACACCTTC,CASSFSGGAGGYTF
TRBV5-4,TRBJ2-5,.,TRBD2,TGTGCCAGCAGCCCGAAGGGCGGACTAGCGTCGGAGACCCAGTACTTC,CASSPKGGLASETQYF
TRBV7-2,TRBJ2-2,once,.,TGTGCCAGCAGCTGGGGCCGGTCCGGGGAGCTGTTTTTT,CASSWGRSGELFF
TRBV30,TRBJ1-1,.,.,TGTGCCTGGAGTTTGAAGGGGACCACTGAAGCTTTCTTT,CAWSLKGTTEAFF
TRBV5-4,TRBJ1-2,.,.,TGTGCCAGCAGTACACAGGGAAGAGAATTCTATGGCTACACCTTC,CASSTQGREFYGYTF
TRBV4-3,TRBJ2-3,.,.,TGCGCCAGCAGCCAAGACGAGCGGGATACGCAGTATTTT,CASSQDERDTQYF
TRBV19,TRBJ1-1,.,.,TGTGCCAGTATCTCCCGAGGTGACTGGGGTGAAGCTTTCTTT,CASISRGDWGEAFF
TRBV5-4,TRBJ2-7,.,.,TGTGCCAGCAGCCCAGGGGGCGCTAGCGGGCTCTACGAGCAGTACTTC,CASSPGGASGLYEQYF
TRBV10-3,TRBJ2-7,.,TRBD2,TGTGCCATCAGTGAACTTCGGACTAGCTACGAGCAGTACTTC,CAISELRTSYEQYF
TRBV18,TRBJ2-3,.,.,TGTGCCAGCTCACCGGGCTGGCTTGATGGAGATACGCAGTATTTT,CASSPGWLDGDTQYF
TRBV7-2,TRBJ2-1,.,.,TGTGCCAGCAGCTTAGTACAGGACAATGAGCAGTTCTTC,CASSLVQDNEQFF
TRBV28,TRBJ1-5,.,.,TGTGCCAGTAGATTCGGGGGCGCCAATCAGCCCCAGCATTTT,CASRFGGANQPQHF
TRBV9,TRBJ2-1,.,.,TGTGCCAGCAGCGGACCCATCCCCACGCCCAATGAGCAGTTCTTC,CASSGPIPTPNEQFF
TRBV10-1,TRBJ2-7,large,TRBD2,TGCGCCAGCAGTGTGTCGGGAGGCGAGCAGTACTTC,CASSVSGGEQYF
TRBV11-2,TRBJ1-4,.,.,TGTGCCAGCAGCACCCCGGTAGCAACTAATGAAAAACTGTTTTTT,CASSTPVATNEKLFF
TRBV28,TRBJ1-4,few,TRBD1,TGTGCCAGCATTCCTCCGGGACAGGGGAATGAAAAACTGTTTTTT,CASIPPGQGNEKLFF
TRBV27,TRBJ2-3,.,.,TGTGCCAGCAGTTCCTCCCATATTGGGGGTGCAGATACGCAGTATTTT,CASSSSHIGGADTQYF
TRBV30,TRBJ2-2,.,TRBD1,TGTGCCTGGAGACGCAGGGGGCGCATCACCGGGGAGCTGTTTTTT,CAWRRRGRITGELFF
TRBV7-2,TRBJ2-1,.,.,TGTGCCAGCAGCTTATCGGCGACATCGGACAATGAGCAGTTCTTC,CASSLSATSDNEQFF
TRBV5-6,TRBJ1-5,.,TRBD1,TGTGCCAGCAGCTTGGGTGCAGGGGGCAGTCAGCCCCAGCATTTT,CASSLGAGGSQPQHF
TRBV6-5,TRBJ1-2,few,.,TGTGCCAGCAGTTACTCGGGGCAGGGGCGATTAGGCTACACCTTC,CASSYSGQGRLGYTF
TRBV6-5,TRBJ1-4,.,.,TGTGCCAGCAGTTACCGAGGGGTAAGGGGCGAAAAACTGTTTTTT,CASSYRGVRGEKLFF